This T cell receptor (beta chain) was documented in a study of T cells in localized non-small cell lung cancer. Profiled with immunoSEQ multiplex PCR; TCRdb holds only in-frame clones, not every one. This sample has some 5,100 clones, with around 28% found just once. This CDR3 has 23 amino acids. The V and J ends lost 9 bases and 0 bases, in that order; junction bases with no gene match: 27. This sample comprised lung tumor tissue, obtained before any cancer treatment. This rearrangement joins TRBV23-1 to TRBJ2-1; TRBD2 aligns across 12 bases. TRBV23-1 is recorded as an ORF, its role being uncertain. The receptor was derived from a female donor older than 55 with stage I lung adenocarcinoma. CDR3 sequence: CARGTSGRPQALQTLSSYNEQFF. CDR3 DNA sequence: TGCGCCAGGGGTACTAGCGGGAGGCCTCAAGCCCTCCAGACCTTGAGCTCCTACAATGAGCAGTTCTTC.